The 23 T cell receptor beta chains reported below all come from one sample, sequenced in a study of neurological immune-mediated disorders. TCRdb recomputed calls from the 5' RACE reads with MiXCR, one row per CDR3 protein. The sample has roughly 32,000 distinct CDR3 sequences, approximately 5% seen once; the top ten hold over 2%. Sequencing used CD4+ T cells from blood. The receptors were sampled from a woman in her fifties or sixties in good health.

This clonotype was counted ten times or more. The V and J genes are TRBV3-1 and TRBJ1-1; TRBD1 is a possible D gene (6 bases). V lost 6 bases, J lost 1 base, and 6 bases lay in between. The CDR3 consists of 12 residues. CDR1 and CDR2 (germline): LGHDT, YNNKEL (reference sequence). CDR3 DNA: TGTGCCAGCAGGACAGGGAACACTGAAGCTTTCTTT. Its protein product is CASRTGNTEAFF. The whole variable domain, filled in from reference TRBV3-1 and TRBJ1-1, reads DTAVSQTPKYLVTQMGNDKSIKCEQNLGHDTMYWYKQDSKKFLKIMFSYNNKELIINETVPNRFSPKSPDKAHLNLHINSLELGDSAVYFCASRTGNTEAFFGQGTRLTVV.

The chain uses TRBV29-1 and TRBJ2-1, with D possibly being TRBD1 (6 bases). V was shortened by 6 bases and J by 4 bases, with 13 bases between the two germline ends. This CDR3 has 13 amino acids. Germline lookup yields CDR1 SQVTM and CDR2 ANQGSEA. The CDR3 loop reads CSVQGPEYNEQFF. CDR3 nucleotides: TGCAGCGTCCAGGGGCCGGAATACAATGAGCAGTTCTTC.

This clonotype was detected many times. The chain recombines TRBV6-6 with TRBJ2-3; either TRBD1 or TRBD2 may fit D (5 bases each). The V gene's germline CDR1 is MNHNY and CDR2 SVGAGI (reference sequence). Trimming stripped 2 bases from V and 2 bases from J, with 11 bases between. The CDR3 runs 15 residues. CDR3 in DNA: TGTGCCAGCAGTTACCCGGGACGGGACACAGATACGCAGTATTTT. Translation: CASSYPGRDTDTQYF.

This clonotype was picked up many times. The chain combines TRBV7-9 with TRBJ2-1; D is unresolved. Trimming removed 1 base from V and 4 bases from J, with 8 bases in between. Germline V CDR1 and CDR2: SEHNR, FQNEAQ (reference sequence). The length of the CDR3 is 14 residues. The CDR3 DNA follows: TGTGCCAGCAGCTTAGATACCCGGTACAATGAGCAGTTCTTC. It translates to CASSLDTRYNEQFF.

This clonotype was recorded at least ten times. V is TRBV20-1 and J is TRBJ1-1; D not resolved. The germline CDR1 and CDR2 sequences are DFQATT and SNEGSKA (reference sequence). V lost 6 bases and J lost 1, with 12 bases in between. This CDR3 contains 13 residues. CDR3 protein: CSANPWRNTEAFF. The DNA for the CDR3 is TGCAGTGCGAACCCATGGAGGAACACTGAAGCTTTCTTT.

This clonotype was detected ten times or more. The V call is TRBV10-3, the J call TRBJ1-1, with D maybe TRBD1 (6 bases). Between the trimmed V and J ends, which lost 0 bases and 1 base, there was a span of 15 bases. Germline CDR1 is ENHRY and CDR2 is SYGVKD. The CDR3 totals 17 residues. This CDR3 is CAISESRPGTKNTEAFF. The CDR3 DNA reads as TGTGCCATCAGTGAGTCTCGACCCGGGACAAAGAACACTGAAGCTTTCTTT.

This clonotype is medium-sized (0.01 to 0.1%) by share. The gene calls are TRBV5-1 and TRBJ2-7; D unresolved. Germline V gene lookup returns CDR1 SGHRS and CDR2 YFSETQ. Trimming left V 0 bases short and J 3 bases short, with 16 bases between. CDR3 length: 16 amino acids. The CDR3 DNA follows: TGCGCCAGCAGCTTGGACGCGGTCCAAACGGGCTACGAGCAGTACTTC. Protein: CASSLDAVQTGYEQYF.

This clonotype was seen at least ten times. The CDR3: CASSFLPGPYEQYF. Written as DNA, the CDR3 is TGCGCCAGCAGCTTTCTTCCAGGACCCTACGAGCAGTACTTC. The V and J genes are TRBV5-1 and TRBJ2-7, with D hard to call. Germline V gene lookup returns CDR1 SGHRS and CDR2 YFSETQ. This CDR3 is built from 14 residues. Deletions cut 2 bases from V and 2 bases from J, with 11 bases between.

This clonotype was seen ten or more times. V gene TRBV5-1 combines with J gene TRBJ1-1; TRBD1 agrees at 7 bases. Germline V gene data show CDR1 as SGHRS and CDR2 as YFSETQ. The CDR3 extends over 16 amino acids. After removal of 4 bases from V and 8 bases from J, the junction contained 17 bases not matched to a gene. The CDR3 region is CASSPKGTVRFDEAFF. CDR3 bases: TGCGCCAGCAGCCCGAAAGGGACAGTTCGGTTTGACGAAGCTTTCTTT. The whole variable domain, filled in from reference TRBV5-1 and TRBJ1-1, reads KAGVTQTPRYLIKTRGQQVTLSCSPISGHRSVSWYQQTPGQGLQFLFEYFSETQRNKGNFPGRFSGRQFSNSRSEMNVSTLELGDSALYLCASSPKGTVRFDEAFFGQGTRLTVV.

The sample holds many counts of this clonotype. The rearrangement links TRBV11-2 to TRBJ2-2; D is uncertain. The CDR3 consists of 13 residues. Deletions cut 6 bases from V and 7 bases from J, with 12 bases between. CDR1 SGHAT and CDR2 FQNNGV come from the germline V gene. In DNA, the CDR3 is TGTGCCAGCAGGCAGCAGTCACTCGGGGAGCTGTTTTTT. It yields the protein CASRQQSLGELFF.

This clonotype came up many times. The rearrangement uses TRBV4-1 and TRBJ2-7; 7 positions match TRBD1. V shed 4 bases, J shed 6 bases, and the junction held 6 bases outside the gene matches. Germline V gene lookup returns CDR1 MGHRA and CDR2 YSYEKL. This CDR3 comprises 13 residues. The CDR3 nucleotides are TGCGCCAGCAGCCGACAGGGATCAAGCGAGCAGTACTTC. Protein sequence: CASSRQGSSEQYF.

This clonotype was counted at least ten times. The rearrangement links TRBV5-1 to TRBJ2-1; 10 positions match TRBD1. Germline CDR1 is SGHRS and CDR2 is YFSETQ. J lost 6 bases, V lost 8 bases, and 8 bases had no gene match. The CDR3 has 14 residues. The CDR3 loop reads CASDRGQRGNEQFF. The CDR3 DNA is TGCGCCAGTGACAGGGGGCAACGGGGCAATGAGCAGTTCTTC.

This clonotype occurred many times. This chain links TRBV7-3 with TRBJ2-1; 11 nucleotides match TRBD2. CDR1 and CDR2 from the germline V gene are SGHTA and FQGTGA. CDR3 length equals 15 residues. After removal of 5 bases from V and 3 bases from J, the junction contained 3 bases not matched to a gene. In DNA form, the CDR3 reads TGTGCCAGCAGCCGGACTAGCGGGTACTACAATGAGCAGTTCTTC. This translates into CASSRTSGYYNEQFF.

There are many counts of this clonotype. The V gene is TRBV5-1, the J gene TRBJ2-7, with D perhaps TRBD1 (5 bases). V lost 3 bases, J lost 5 bases, and 9 bases lay in between. This CDR3 has 12 residues. Germline V gives CDR1 SGHRS, CDR2 YFSETQ. CDR3 loop: CASSSQENEQYF. The CDR3 DNA reads TGCGCCAGCAGCTCACAGGAAAACGAGCAGTACTTC. Supplemented by reference TRBV5-1 and TRBJ2-7, the full variable domain reads KAGVTQTPRYLIKTRGQQVTLSCSPISGHRSVSWYQQTPGQGLQFLFEYFSETQRNKGNFPGRFSGRQFSNSRSEMNVSTLELGDSALYLCASSSQENEQYFGPGTRLTVT.

A remark on this clonotype: A much larger clone sits a single nucleotide away, making a read error possible. The chain links TRBV5-1 to TRBJ1-1; perhaps TRBD1 as D (5 bases). This CDR3 is 14 amino acids long. Germline values: CDR1 SGHRS, CDR2 YFSETQ. CDR3 loop: CANSLGVSRTEAFF. For the CDR3, the DNA is TGCGCCAACAGCTTAGGGGTCTCGAGGACTGAAGCTTTCTTT.

This clonotype was seen many times. This chain joins TRBV20-1 and TRBJ1-1; 7 bases map to TRBD1. The CDR3 covers 15 residues. V shed 4 bases, J shed 0 bases, and the junction held 8 bases outside the gene matches. In germline, CDR1 is DFQATT, CDR2 SNEGSKA (reference sequence). The CDR3 coding sequence is TGCAGTGCTACTGGACAGGTTTGGGTGAACACTGAAGCTTTCTTT. This codes for CSATGQVWVNTEAFF.

The table lists this clonotype with many counts. The chain carries TRBV29-1 and TRBJ2-5, with D possibly being TRBD2 (5 bases). Germline V CDR1 and CDR2: SQVTM, ANQGSEA. V was clipped by 5 bases and J by 5 bases, with 12 bases between them. The CDR3 consists of 12 residues. The CDR3 DNA is TGCAGCGTTAGAGTAGGGAGTGAGACCCAGTACTTC. This translates into CSVRVGSETQYF.

This clonotype was counted many times. This chain links TRBV20-1 with TRBJ1-5, with D perhaps TRBD1 (6 bases). In germline, CDR1 is DFQATT, CDR2 SNEGSKA (reference sequence). The CDR3 is 15 residues long. V lost 1 base, J lost 8 bases, and 18 bases lay in between. CDR3 protein: CSARGPGAGFEPQHF. The CDR3 coding sequence is TGCAGTGCTAGAGGTCCGGGGGCTGGATTTGAGCCCCAGCATTTT.

This clonotype was recorded many times. The genes are TRBV15 and TRBJ2-1, with 9 bases that match TRBD1. Germline V CDR1 and CDR2: LNHNV, YYDKDF (reference sequence). The CDR3 extends over 16 amino acids. V was pared by 3 bases and J by 7 bases, with 10 bases of the junction left unmatched. The CDR3 here is CATSRRAGQGRNEQFF. DNA for the CDR3: TGTGCCACCAGCAGGCGGGCGGGACAGGGACGGAATGAGCAGTTCTTC.

The table lists this clonotype with many counts. V is TRBV6-2 or TRBV6-3 and J is TRBJ2-5; the D gene is possibly TRBD1 (5 bases). The V gene lost 6 bases and the J gene lost 2 bases, with 10 bases spanning the gap. The CDR3 contains 13 residues. Germline loops: CDR1 MNHEY, CDR2 SVGEGT. The CDR3 DNA reads TGTGCCAGCAGGCCCGACAGTCAAGAGACCCAGTACTTC. Translated, it gives CASRPDSQETQYF.

This clonotype was seen ten or more times. This chain uses TRBV5-1 with TRBJ1-3; D may be TRBD1 (5 bases). V gave up 2 bases and J gave up 3 bases, with 12 bases separating them. This CDR3 region has 15 residues. CDR1 and CDR2 (germline): SGHRS, YFSETQ. The CDR3 DNA reads as TGCGCCAGCAGCTTAACAGGTTCCGTTGGAAACACCATATATTTT. It translates to CASSLTGSVGNTIYF.

This clonotype showed up many times. The V and J genes are TRBV6-2 or TRBV6-3 and TRBJ2-1; D possibly corresponds to TRBD1 (6 bases). V was clipped by 6 bases and J by 7 bases, with 10 bases between them. Looked up from germline, CDR1 is MNHEY and CDR2 is SVGEGT. CDR3 length: 12 amino acids. In nucleotides, the CDR3 is TGTGCCAGCAGCAGTAGGGGGAATGAGCAGTTCTTC. Encoded protein: CASSSRGNEQFF.

This clonotype was detected ten times or more. CDR3 residues: CASSLRGYRGRGETQYF. The CDR3 coding sequence is TGTGCCAGCAGCTTAAGGGGGTACAGGGGGCGCGGGGAGACCCAGTACTTC. The chain carries TRBV11-2 and TRBJ2-5; the match to TRBD1 covers 9 bases. CDR1 and CDR2 (germline): SGHAT, FQNNGV. CDR3 length equals 17 residues. The V segment lost 2 bases and the J segment 5 bases; nucleotides outside the gene matches: 12.